The sequence of this TCR beta chain was determined in a study of blood T cell repertoires in COVID-19. Study-level background: Both acute and convalescent COVID-19 samples were obtained from the United States, Italy and Spain.

The repertoire was sequenced with immunoSEQ multiplex PCR; TCRdb's copy has only in-frame clones and lacks some. Of about 180,000 clones in the sample, more than 65% were seen once. The sequence derives from a woman in her thirties or forties with acute COVID-19. The sample consisted of PBMCs or T cells enriched from blood (not recorded which).

The CDR3 is CASSPLAGASYEQYF. In DNA, the CDR3 is TGCGCCAGCAGCCCTCTAGCGGGAGCCTCCTACGAGCAGTACTTC. V and J are TRBV5-1 and TRBJ2-7, with 10 bases matching TRBD2. This CDR3 is built from 15 residues. Per germline, CDR1 SGHRS and CDR2 YFSETQ. With 4 bases clipped from V and 0 bases from J, the junction kept 4 bases outside the gene matches.